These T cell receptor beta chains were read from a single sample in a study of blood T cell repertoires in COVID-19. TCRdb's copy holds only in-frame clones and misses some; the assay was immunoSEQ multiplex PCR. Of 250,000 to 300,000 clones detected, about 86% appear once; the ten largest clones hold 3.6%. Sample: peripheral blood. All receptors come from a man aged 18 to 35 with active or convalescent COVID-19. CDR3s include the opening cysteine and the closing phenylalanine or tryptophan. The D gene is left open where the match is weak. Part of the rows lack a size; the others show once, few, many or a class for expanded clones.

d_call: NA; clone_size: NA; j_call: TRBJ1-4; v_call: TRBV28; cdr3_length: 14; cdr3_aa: CASSSPGLTEKLFF; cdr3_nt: TGTGCCAGCAGTTCCCCCGGACTGACTGAAAAACTGTTTTTT
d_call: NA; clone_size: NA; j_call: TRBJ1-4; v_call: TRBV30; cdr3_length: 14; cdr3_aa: CAWNTGLANEKLFF; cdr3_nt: TGTGCCTGGAATACAGGGCTCGCTAATGAAAAACTGTTTTTT
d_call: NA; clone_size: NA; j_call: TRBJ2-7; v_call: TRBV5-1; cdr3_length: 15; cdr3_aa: CASSLGGMSSYEQYF; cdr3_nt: TGCGCCAGCAGCTTGGGAGGGATGAGCTCCTACGAGCAGTACTTC
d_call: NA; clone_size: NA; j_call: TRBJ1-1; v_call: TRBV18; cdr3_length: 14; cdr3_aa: CASSQKTGNTEAFF; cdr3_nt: TGTGCCAGCTCACAAAAAACAGGGAACACTGAAGCTTTCTTT
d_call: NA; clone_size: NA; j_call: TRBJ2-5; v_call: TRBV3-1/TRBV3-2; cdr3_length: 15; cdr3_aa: CASSQRLARQETQYF; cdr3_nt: TGTGCCAGCAGCCAACGACTGGCACGCCAAGAGACCCAGTACTTC
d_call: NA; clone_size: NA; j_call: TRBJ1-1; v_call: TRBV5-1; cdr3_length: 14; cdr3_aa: CASTVGHMNTEAFF; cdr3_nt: TGCGCCAGCACCGTAGGACACATGAACACTGAAGCTTTCTTT
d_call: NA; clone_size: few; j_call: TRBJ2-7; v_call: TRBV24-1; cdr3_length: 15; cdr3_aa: CATSDPVEGQEEQYF; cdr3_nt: TGTGCCACCAGTGACCCGGTGGAGGGGCAGGAGGAGCAGTACTTC
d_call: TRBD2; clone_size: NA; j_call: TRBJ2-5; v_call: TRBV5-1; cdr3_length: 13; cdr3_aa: CASSTGLAETQYF; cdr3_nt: TGCGCCAGCAGCACCGGACTAGCAGAGACCCAGTACTTC
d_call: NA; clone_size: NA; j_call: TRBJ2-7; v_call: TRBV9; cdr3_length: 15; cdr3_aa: CARDCRDCGAYEQYF; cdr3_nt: TGTGCCAGAGATTGCCGGGACTGCGGGGCTTACGAGCAGTACTTC
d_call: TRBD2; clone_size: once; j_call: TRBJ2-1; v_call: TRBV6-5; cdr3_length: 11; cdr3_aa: CASLSGNEQFF; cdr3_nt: TGTGCCAGCCTTAGCGGGAATGAGCAGTTCTTC
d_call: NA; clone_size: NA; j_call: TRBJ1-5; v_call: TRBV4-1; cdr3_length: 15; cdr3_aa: CASSQEGQSNQPQHF; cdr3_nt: TGCGCCAGCAGCCAAGAAGGACAGTCCAATCAGCCCCAGCATTTT
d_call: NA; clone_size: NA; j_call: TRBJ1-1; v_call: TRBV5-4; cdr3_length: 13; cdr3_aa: CASSPETGYEAFF; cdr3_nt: TGTGCCAGCAGCCCGGAAACAGGGTATGAAGCTTTCTTT
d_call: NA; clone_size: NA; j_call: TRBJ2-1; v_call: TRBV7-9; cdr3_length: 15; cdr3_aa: CASSLRGSSYNEQFF; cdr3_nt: TGTGCCAGCAGCCTACGGGGGAGCTCCTACAATGAGCAGTTCTTC
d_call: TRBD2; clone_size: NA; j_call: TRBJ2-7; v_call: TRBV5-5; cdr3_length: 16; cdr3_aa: CASSSPILAGVHEQYF; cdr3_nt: TGTGCCAGCAGCTCGCCTATTCTAGCGGGAGTACACGAGCAGTACTTC
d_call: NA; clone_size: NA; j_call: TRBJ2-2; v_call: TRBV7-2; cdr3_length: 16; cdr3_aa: CASSLLRVGYTGELFF; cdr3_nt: TGTGCCAGCAGCTTATTACGGGTCGGGTACACCGGGGAGCTGTTTTTT
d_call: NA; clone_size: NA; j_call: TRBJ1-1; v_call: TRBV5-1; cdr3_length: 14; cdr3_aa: CASRTVTRNTEAFF; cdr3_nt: TGCGCCAGCAGGACAGTTACCCGGAACACTGAAGCTTTCTTT
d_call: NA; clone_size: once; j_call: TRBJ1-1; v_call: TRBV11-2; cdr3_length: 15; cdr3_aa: CASSSRTLMNTEAFF; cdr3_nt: TGTGCCAGCAGCTCCCGGACTTTGATGAACACTGAAGCTTTCTTT
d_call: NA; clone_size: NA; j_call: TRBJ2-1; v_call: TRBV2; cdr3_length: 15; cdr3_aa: CASSYHPRGYNEQFF; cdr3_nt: TGTGCCAGCAGTTACCACCCTAGGGGCTACAATGAGCAGTTCTTC
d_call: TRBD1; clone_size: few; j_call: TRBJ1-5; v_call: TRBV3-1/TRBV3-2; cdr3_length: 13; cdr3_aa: CASSQEGGQPQHF; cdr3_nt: TGTGCCAGCAGCCAAGAAGGGGGCCAGCCCCAGCATTTT
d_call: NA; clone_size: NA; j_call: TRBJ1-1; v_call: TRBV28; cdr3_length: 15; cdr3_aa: CASSEGVRVNTEAFF; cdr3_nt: TGTGCCAGCAGTGAAGGGGTCCGGGTCAACACTGAAGCTTTCTTT
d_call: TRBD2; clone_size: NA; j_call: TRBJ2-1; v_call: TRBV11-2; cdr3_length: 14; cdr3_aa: CASSLGLAGNEQFF; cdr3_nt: TGTGCCAGCAGTTTGGGACTAGCGGGGAATGAGCAGTTCTTC
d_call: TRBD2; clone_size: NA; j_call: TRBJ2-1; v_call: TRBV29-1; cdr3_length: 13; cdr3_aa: CSPRSGANNEQFF; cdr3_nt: TGCAGCCCAAGGAGCGGGGCCAACAATGAGCAGTTCTTC
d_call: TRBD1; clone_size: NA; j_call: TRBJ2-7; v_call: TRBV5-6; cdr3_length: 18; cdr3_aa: CASSLANLGTGFSPEQYF; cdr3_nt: TGTGCCAGCAGCTTGGCTAATCTAGGGACAGGGTTCTCTCCCGAGCAGTACTTC
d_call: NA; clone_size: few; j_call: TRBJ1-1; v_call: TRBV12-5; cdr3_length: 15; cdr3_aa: CATQSRVILFTEAFF; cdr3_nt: TGTGCTACCCAGTCCAGGGTGATATTGTTCACTGAAGCTTTCTTT
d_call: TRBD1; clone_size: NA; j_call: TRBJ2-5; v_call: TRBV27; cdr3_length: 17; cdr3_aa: CASSLYSGTGQQETQYF; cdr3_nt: TGTGCCAGCAGTTTATATTCCGGGACAGGTCAACAAGAGACCCAGTACTTC
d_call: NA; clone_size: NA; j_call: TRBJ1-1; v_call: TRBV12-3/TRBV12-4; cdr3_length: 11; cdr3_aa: CASSSNTEAFF; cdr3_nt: TGTGCCAGCAGTTCTAACACTGAAGCTTTCTTT
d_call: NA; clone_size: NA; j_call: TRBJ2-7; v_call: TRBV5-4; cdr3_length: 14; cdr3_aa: CASSLGGQGYEQYF; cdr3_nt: TGTGCCAGCAGCTTGGGGGGGCAGGGATACGAGCAGTACTTC
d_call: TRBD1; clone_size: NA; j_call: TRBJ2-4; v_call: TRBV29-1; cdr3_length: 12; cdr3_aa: CSVDQGENIQYF; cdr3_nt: TGCAGCGTAGATCAGGGGGAAAACATTCAGTACTTC
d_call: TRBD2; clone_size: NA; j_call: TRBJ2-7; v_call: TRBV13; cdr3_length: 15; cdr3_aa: CASSSELAGTYEQYF; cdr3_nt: TGTGCCAGCAGCTCCGAACTAGCGGGTACCTACGAGCAGTACTTC
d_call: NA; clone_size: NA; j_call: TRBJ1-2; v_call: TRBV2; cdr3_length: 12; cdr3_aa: CASRQELGGYTF; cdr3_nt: TGTGCCAGCCGTCAAGAACTTGGTGGCTACACCTTC
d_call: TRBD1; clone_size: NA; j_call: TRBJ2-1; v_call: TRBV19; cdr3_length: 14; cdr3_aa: CASIGRQGEGEQFF; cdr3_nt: TGTGCCAGTATAGGGAGACAGGGAGAGGGTGAGCAGTTCTTC
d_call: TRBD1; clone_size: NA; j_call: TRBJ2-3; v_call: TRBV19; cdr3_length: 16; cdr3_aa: CASSISGGQGTDTQYF; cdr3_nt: TGTGCCAGTAGTATATCAGGGGGCCAGGGCACAGATACGCAGTATTTT
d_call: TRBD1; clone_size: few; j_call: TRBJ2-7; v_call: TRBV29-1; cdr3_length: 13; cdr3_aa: CSVEEDRDYEQYF; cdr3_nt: TGCAGCGTTGAGGAGGACAGGGACTACGAGCAGTACTTC
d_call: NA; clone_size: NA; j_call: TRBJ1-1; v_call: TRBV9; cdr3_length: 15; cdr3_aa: CASSVEGRAGGEAFF; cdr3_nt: TGTGCCAGCAGCGTAGAAGGGCGAGCGGGGGGTGAAGCTTTCTTT
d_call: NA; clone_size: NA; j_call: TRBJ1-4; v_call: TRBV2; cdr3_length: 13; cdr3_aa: CASKQNTNEKLFF; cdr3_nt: TGTGCCAGCAAACAGAACACTAATGAAAAACTGTTTTTT
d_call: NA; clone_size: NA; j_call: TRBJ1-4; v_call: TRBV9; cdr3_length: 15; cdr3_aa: CASSMDSSTNEKLFF; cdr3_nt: TGTGCCAGCAGCATGGACAGCTCAACTAATGAAAAACTGTTTTTT
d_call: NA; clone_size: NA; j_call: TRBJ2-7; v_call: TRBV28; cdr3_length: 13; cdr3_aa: CASTPELTFEQYF; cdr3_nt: TGTGCCAGCACCCCGGAACTAACTTTCGAGCAGTACTTC
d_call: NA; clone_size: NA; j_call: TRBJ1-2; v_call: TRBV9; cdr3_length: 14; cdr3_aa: CASSGHRNGYGYTF; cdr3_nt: TGTGCCAGCAGCGGCCACAGGAATGGCTATGGCTACACCTTC
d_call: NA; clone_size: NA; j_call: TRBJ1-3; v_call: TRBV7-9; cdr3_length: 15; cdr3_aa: CASSWGQGYGNTIYF; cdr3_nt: TGTGCCAGCAGCTGGGGGCAGGGGTACGGAAACACCATATATTTT
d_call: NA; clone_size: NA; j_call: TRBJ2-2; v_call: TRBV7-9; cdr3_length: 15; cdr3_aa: CASSLAPGNTGELFF; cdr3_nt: TGTGCCAGCAGTCTAGCCCCGGGGAACACCGGGGAGCTGTTTTTT
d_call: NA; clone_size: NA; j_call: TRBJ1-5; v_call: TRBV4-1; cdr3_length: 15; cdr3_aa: CASSQVVGDNQPQHF; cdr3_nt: TGCGCCAGCAGCCAAGTAGTGGGAGACAATCAGCCCCAGCATTTT
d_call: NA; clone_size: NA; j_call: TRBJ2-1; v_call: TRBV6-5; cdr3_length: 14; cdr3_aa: CASSPGSTADEQFF; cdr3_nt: TGTGCCAGCAGCCCGGGGAGTACGGCAGATGAGCAGTTCTTC
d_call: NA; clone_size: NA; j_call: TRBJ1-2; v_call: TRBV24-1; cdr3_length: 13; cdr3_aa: CATSASWGHGYTF; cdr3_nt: TGTGCCACCAGTGCCTCGTGGGGGCATGGCTACACCTTC
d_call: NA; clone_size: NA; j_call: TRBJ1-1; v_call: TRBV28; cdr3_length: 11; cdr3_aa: CASSLGVGAFF; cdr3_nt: TGTGCCAGCAGTCTCGGGGTAGGAGCTTTCTTT
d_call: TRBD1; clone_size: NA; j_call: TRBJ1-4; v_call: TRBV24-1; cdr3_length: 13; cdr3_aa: CATKGADNEKLFF; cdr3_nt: TGTGCCACCAAGGGGGCGGATAATGAAAAACTGTTTTTT
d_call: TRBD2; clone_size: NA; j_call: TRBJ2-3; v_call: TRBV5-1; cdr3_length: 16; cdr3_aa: CASSLVSGGPGDTQYF; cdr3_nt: TGCGCCAGCTCCTTGGTTAGCGGGGGGCCTGGAGATACGCAGTATTTT
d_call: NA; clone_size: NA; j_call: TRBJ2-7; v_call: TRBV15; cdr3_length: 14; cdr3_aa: CATSRDLGVTEQYF; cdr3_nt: TGTGCCACCAGCAGAGATCTAGGAGTGACCGAGCAGTACTTC
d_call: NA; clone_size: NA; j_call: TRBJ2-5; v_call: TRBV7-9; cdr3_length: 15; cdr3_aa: CASSWNRGGGETQYF; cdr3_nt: TGTGCCAGCAGCTGGAACCGTGGTGGAGGAGAGACCCAGTACTTC
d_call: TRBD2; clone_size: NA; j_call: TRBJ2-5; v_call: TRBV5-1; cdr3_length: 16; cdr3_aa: CASSLAGTRLQETQYF; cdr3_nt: TGCGCCAGCAGCTTGGCCGGGACTAGGTTACAAGAGACCCAGTACTTC
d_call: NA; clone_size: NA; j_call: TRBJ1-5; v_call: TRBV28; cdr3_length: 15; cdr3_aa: CASSFQQNRNQPQHF; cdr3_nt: TGTGCCAGCAGTTTCCAACAGAATCGGAATCAGCCCCAGCATTTT
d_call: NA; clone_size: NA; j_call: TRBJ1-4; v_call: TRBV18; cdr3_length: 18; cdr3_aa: CASSPQSRGPSTNEKLFF; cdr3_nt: TGTGCCAGCTCCCCCCAGAGCAGGGGTCCTTCAACTAATGAAAAACTGTTTTTT
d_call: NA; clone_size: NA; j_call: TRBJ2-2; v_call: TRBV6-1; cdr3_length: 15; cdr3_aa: CASSEFGGDTGELFF; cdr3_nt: TGTGCCAGCAGTGAATTTGGCGGAGACACCGGGGAGCTGTTTTTT
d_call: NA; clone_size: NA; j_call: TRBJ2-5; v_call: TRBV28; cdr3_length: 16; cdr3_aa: CASTVGGTRASETQYF; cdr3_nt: TGTGCCAGCACCGTAGGGGGTACTAGAGCTTCAGAGACCCAGTACTTC
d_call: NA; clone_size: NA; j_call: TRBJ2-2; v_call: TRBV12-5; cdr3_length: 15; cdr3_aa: CASGLGTVNTGELFF; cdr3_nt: TGTGCTAGTGGTTTGGGGACAGTAAACACCGGGGAGCTGTTTTTT
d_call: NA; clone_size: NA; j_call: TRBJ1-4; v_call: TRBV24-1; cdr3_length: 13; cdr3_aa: CATSDSPSQKLFF; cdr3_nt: TGTGCCACCTCGGACAGCCCATCACAAAAACTGTTTTTT
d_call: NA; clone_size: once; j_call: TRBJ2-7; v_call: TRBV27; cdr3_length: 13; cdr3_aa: CASSPGLLGEQYF; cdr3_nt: TGTGCCAGCAGTCCGGGACTGCTTGGAGAGCAGTACTTC
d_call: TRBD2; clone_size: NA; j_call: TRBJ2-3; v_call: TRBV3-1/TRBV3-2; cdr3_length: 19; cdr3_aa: CASRATSGSFMGRSDTQYF; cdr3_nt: TGTGCCAGCAGGGCGACTAGCGGGAGTTTTATGGGTCGCTCAGATACGCAGTATTTT
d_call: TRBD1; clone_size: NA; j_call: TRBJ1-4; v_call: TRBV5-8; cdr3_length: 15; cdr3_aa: CASSSGQGKNEKLFF; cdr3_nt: TGTGCCAGCAGTTCTGGACAGGGCAAAAATGAAAAACTGTTTTTT
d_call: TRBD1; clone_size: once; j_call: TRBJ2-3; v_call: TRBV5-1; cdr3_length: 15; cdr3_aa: CASTFRGRITDTQYF; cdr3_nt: TGCGCCAGCACCTTCAGGGGGCGAATAACAGATACGCAGTATTTT
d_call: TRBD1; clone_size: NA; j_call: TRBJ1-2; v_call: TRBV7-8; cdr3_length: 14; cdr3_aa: CASSNPTGGSSYTF; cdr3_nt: TGTGCCAGCAGCAATCCCACAGGGGGCAGTAGCTACACCTTC